This T cell receptor beta chain was captured by sequencing in a study of blood T cell repertoires in COVID-19. Looking at the study overall: Donors in the United States, Italy and Spain gave samples during acute or convalescent COVID-19.

The CDR3 is 12 residues long. The data were produced by immunoSEQ multiplex PCR, yet TCRdb's version contains in-frame clones alone and is incomplete. The table records 87,000 or so clones, about nine tenths of them present only once. The clonotype comes from a man aged 18-30 years with COVID-19, enrolled during active disease. Sequencing used peripheral blood. The chain combines TRBV21-1 with TRBJ1-2. TRBV21-1 is a recognized pseudogene. The CDR3 loop reads CASPRGEEGYTF. The CDR3 bases are TGTGCCAGCCCCCGGGGGGAAGAAGGCTACACCTTC.